The text below deals with one T cell receptor beta chain. Its antigen remains unknown. The CDR3 contains 14 residues. V was trimmed by 5 bases and J by 10 bases, leaving 17 bases between them. Germline V gene lookup returns CDR1 SEHNR and CDR2 FQNEAQ (reference sequence). TCRdb recomputed calls from the 5' RACE reads with MiXCR, one row per CDR3 protein. The table lists around 250,000 distinct CDR3 sequences, under 20% of them singletons, with about 23% in the top ten. This record comes from a study of T-cell memory formation after mild COVID-19. Study outcomes and limitations: The main location of contracting CD4+ clones was CM and EM, and that of contracting CD8+ clones was EMRA. Some clones that responded turned up in pre-infection memory, which suggests that cross-reactive memory joined in.

Sequences were obtained from PBMCs or a T cell subset sorted from them (not recorded which). This sequence originates from a man aged 18 to 30 who had mild COVID-19 (a few samples of this study predate the infection). Cell type and time point are not known. This chain uses TRBV7-9 with TRBJ1-4; TRBD1 might be the D (5 bases). The CDR3 nucleotides read TGTGCCAGCAGCCCGCCGGGGCCTTTCGGAAAACTGTTTTTT. This translates into CASSPPGPFGKLFF.